This TCR beta chain was obtained from a study of T cells in Graves' hyperthyroidism and ophthalmopathy. Whole-study results and caveats: Most thyroid clonotypes with frequency above 0.001 were detected in blood. Ophthalmopathy was told apart from stable hyperthyroidism by a 13 V-J model.

Amplified TCR beta CDR3 regions came from RNA transcripts. The HTBI set primed first-round TCR CDR3 RT-PCR. TCRdb re-called the multiplex PCR reads with MiXCR, one entry per CDR3 protein. The table includes around 690,000 distinct CDR3 sequences, around a sixth detected once. This clonotype was detected only a few times. Its specificity is not known. Patients aged 18 to 65 had newly diagnosed hyperthyroidism lasting under 2 months. Every diagnosis used clinical symptoms, serum thyroxine and TRAb, thyroid ultrasound and orbital computed tomography. The sequencing sample was made of blood. The clonotype was recovered from a man aged 50 to 59 with Graves' hyperthyroidism.

The CDR3 loop reads CASSPPRGQVSYEQYF. CDR3 nucleotide sequence: TGTGCCAGCTCACCACCTAGGGGACAGGTCAGCTACGAGCAGTACTTC. J is TRBJ2-7 and V is TRBV18, with 8 nucleotides matching TRBD1. Germline V gene sequence: CDR1 KGHSH, CDR2 LQKENI. The V and J ends lost 0 bases and 3 bases, in that order; junction bases with no gene match: 7. This CDR3 has 16 amino acids.